The text below deals with one T cell receptor (beta chain). The sample is drawn from a study of T cell changes during pregnancy in multiple sclerosis. TCRdb keeps only in-frame clones here, not all; method: immunoSEQ multiplex PCR. The sample holds 40,000 to 45,000 clones, 92% seen once. The CDR3 contains 15 residues. The germline V and J ends were trimmed by 7 bases and 2 bases, with 17 bases remaining between them. Germline values: CDR1 MNHNY, CDR2 SVGAGI (reference sequence). This chain joins TRBV6-6 and TRBJ2-5; D not certain. The sequencing sample was made of peripheral blood. The receptor was derived from a female donor with multiple sclerosis, enrolled in a pregnancy study. CDR3 DNA sequence: TGTGCCAGCACCTGGCTTCTCGGAAGTCAAGAGACCCAGTACTTC. This encodes CASTWLLGSQETQYF.